One sample yielded the 17 T cell receptor beta chains listed below, sequenced in a study of Graves' ophthalmopathy and Graves' hyperthyroidism. Scientists amplified the TCR beta CDR3 regions from RNA transcripts. Second-round multiplex PCR followed a first-round RT-PCR using HTBI primers. Via MiXCR, TCRdb re-called the multiplex PCR reads, giving one row per CDR3 protein. This table has fewer than 400,000 distinct CDR3 sequences, about a sixth appearing once. Source material: peripheral blood. The receptor source for this set is a woman aged 18-29 years with Graves' ophthalmopathy.

This clonotype was observed at least ten times. The CDR3 loop is CAWSRQGAWDIQYF. The CDR3, as DNA: TGTGCCTGGAGTCGACAGGGGGCTTGGGACATTCAGTACTTC. This chain uses TRBV30 with TRBJ2-4; 10 bases line up with TRBD1. Trimming cost V 2 bases and J 8 bases; bases outside gene matches: 6. Germline V gene data show CDR1 as GTSNPN and CDR2 as SVGIG (reference sequence). The CDR3 extends over 14 amino acids.

The table lists this clonotype with many counts. The chain employs TRBV12-3 or TRBV12-4 and TRBJ2-5, with 9 bases lining up with TRBD2. V lost 6 bases and J lost 3; bases outside the gene matches: 2. There are 13 residues in the CDR3. DNA of the CDR3: TGTGCCAGCAGGACTAGCGGAAAAGAGACCCAGTACTTC. It encodes CASRTSGKETQYF.

This clonotype has ten or more counts. One end of the junction does not line up with germline, which may come from a read error. The J gene is TRBJ1-5, the V gene TRBV28; TRBD1 aligns across 10 bases. Germline lookup yields CDR1 MDHEN and CDR2 SYDVKM. The CDR3 extends over 15 amino acids. Written as DNA, the CDR3 is TGTGCCGGCAGTTTTGACAGGGGGCTAGCTCAGCCCCAGCATTTT. Translated: CAGSFDRGLAQPQHF.

This clonotype was picked up many times. This chain links TRBV11-2 with TRBJ2-7; maybe TRBD2 (6 bases). The V and J ends lost 7 bases and 4 bases respectively, with 20 bases between them. Germline V CDR1 and CDR2: SGHAT, FQNNGV. The CDR3 has 15 residues. The CDR3 reads CASTKRGEAFYEQYF. The DNA for the CDR3 is TGTGCCAGCACCAAAAGAGGGGAGGCCTTTTACGAGCAGTACTTC.

This clonotype showed up many times. The V and J genes are TRBV28 and TRBJ1-1; no firm D call. Trimming took 6 bases from V and 0 from J, leaving 11 bases between them. The CDR3 loop spans 14 amino acids. Per germline, CDR1 MDHEN and CDR2 SYDVKM. CDR3 in DNA: TGTGCCAGCAGCGCCACAAGATTGAACACTGAAGCTTTCTTT. Protein sequence: CASSATRLNTEAFF.

There are many counts of this clonotype. The chain carries TRBV7-3 and TRBJ2-7; TRBD2 agrees at 8 bases. The CDR3 loop spans 21 amino acids. V was pared by 5 bases and J by 6 bases, with 30 bases of the junction left unmatched. Germline CDR1 and CDR2: SGHTA and FQGTGA. The CDR3 is CASSIGLAATAGTITAREQYF. CDR3 nucleotide sequence: TGTGCCAGCAGCATCGGACTAGCCGCCACAGCAGGGACGATCACAGCTCGCGAGCAGTACTTC.

This clonotype was detected ten times or more. The CDR3 reads CASSQGLAGVYEQYF. The DNA for the CDR3 is TGTGCCAGCAGCCAGGGACTAGCGGGAGTCTACGAGCAGTACTTC. The rearrangement uses TRBV7-3 and TRBJ2-7; 14 bases map to TRBD2. Germline V lookup: CDR1 SGHTA, CDR2 FQGTGA. V lost 5 bases to trimming and J lost 3 bases; unmatched junction nucleotides: 3. CDR3 length: 15 residues.

This clonotype was counted ten times or more. This chain links TRBV6-5 with TRBJ1-1; D gene ambiguous. Germline lookup yields CDR1 MNHEY and CDR2 SVGAGI. The germline V and J ends were trimmed by 2 bases and 1 base, with 8 bases remaining between them. The CDR3 contains 14 residues. CDR3 amino acids: CASSYTTTNTEAFF. The CDR3 nucleotides are TGTGCCAGCAGTTACACCACAACGAACACTGAAGCTTTCTTT.

This clonotype has at least ten counts. The chain carries TRBV7-2 and TRBJ1-2; 8 nucleotides agree with TRBD1. The CDR3 has 16 amino acids. The V gene's germline CDR1 is SGHTA and CDR2 FQGNSA. V dropped 1 base and J dropped 7; count of bases not matched to a gene: 11. The DNA of the CDR3 is TGTGCCAGCAGCTTAGGTGGGACAGGAGGAGGTCGTGGCTACACCTTC. It is translated as CASSLGGTGGGRGYTF.

This clonotype was seen repeatedly, ten times or more. The rearrangement links TRBV6-2 or TRBV6-3 to TRBJ1-5; D is unresolved. In germline, CDR1 is MNHEY, CDR2 SVGEGT. The CDR3 contains 13 residues. Trimming removed 6 bases at V and 6 bases at J, with 12 bases between. The CDR3 bases are TGTGCCAGCAGAGACCCTTCTAGTCAGCCCCAGCATTTT. This gives the protein CASRDPSSQPQHF.

This clonotype was counted ten times or more. The chain joins TRBV10-3 to TRBJ1-3; no clear D. The V end lost 0 bases, the J end lost 4 bases, and 4 bases lay between the germline ends. Germline CDR1 is ENHRY and CDR2 is SYGVKD. This CDR3 has 13 amino acids. The CDR3 DNA is TGTGCCATCAGTGAGTCGATAGGAAACACCATATATTTT. Its translation: CAISESIGNTIYF.

This rearrangement joins TRBV7-2 to TRBJ2-5, with D uncertain. CDR3 length: 16 amino acids. Germline CDR1 SGHTA, CDR2 FQGNSA. V dropped 5 bases and J dropped 5 bases, with 21 bases sitting between them. This chain's CDR3 is CASSKRRRDSRETQYF. CDR3 in DNA: TGTGCCAGCAGCAAGAGAAGGAGAGACTCTCGGGAGACCCAGTACTTC.

This clonotype was counted many times. The CDR3 here is CASSRDRVRETQYF. The CDR3 nucleotides read TGTGCCAGCTCCCGGGACAGGGTGCGAGAGACCCAGTACTTC. The chain combines TRBV25-1 with TRBJ2-5; TRBD1 aligns across 9 bases. The J segment lost 4 bases and the V segment lost 8 bases, leaving 8 bases of the junction unmatched. Per germline, CDR1 MGHDK and CDR2 SYGVNS. The length of the CDR3 is 14 residues.

In this sample, this clonotype turned up many times. The J gene is TRBJ2-7, the V gene TRBV6-1; D is possibly TRBD1 (6 bases). Germline V CDR1 and CDR2: MNHNS, SASEGT. The CDR3 has 17 residues. The ends were cut back, 4 bases at V and 1 base at J, with 20 bases in the middle. CDR3 coding DNA: TGTGCCAGCAGTGGTGCGTCCCTCAAACAGGGTTCCTACGAGCAGTACTTC. Amino acids: CASSGASLKQGSYEQYF.

The table lists this clonotype with many counts. The V gene is TRBV18, the J gene TRBJ1-6; 8 bases map to TRBD1. This CDR3 is 16 amino acids long. The germline V gene encodes CDR1 KGHSH and CDR2 LQKENI. The ends lost 3 bases at V and 1 base at J; junction bases unmatched: 2. Here the CDR3 DNA reads TGTGCCAGCTCACCCCGGACAGGGTCCTATAATTCACCCCTCCACTTT. It is translated as CASSPRTGSYNSPLHF. The entire variable domain, with the rest obtained from reference TRBV18 and TRBJ1-6, is as follows: NAGVMQNPRHLVRRRGQEARLRCSPMKGHSHVYWYRQLPEEGLKFMVYLQKENIIDESGMPKERFSAEFPKEGPSILRIQQVVRGDSAAYFCASSPRTGSYNSPLHFGNGTRLTVT.

This clonotype occurred many times. J is TRBJ2-5 and V is TRBV30; 8 bases align to TRBD2. Germline V gives CDR1 GTSNPN, CDR2 SVGIG (reference sequence). After removal of 2 bases from V and 4 bases from J, the junction contained 9 bases not matched to a gene. The CDR3 has 15 residues. The CDR3 bases are TGTGCCTGGAGTCCGGGAGGGCCGGGTGGAGAGACCCAGTACTTC. This sequence encodes CAWSPGGPGGETQYF.

This clonotype was recorded at least ten times. The genes are TRBV12-3 or TRBV12-4 and TRBJ1-5; no clear D. The CDR3 totals 16 residues. V dropped 6 bases and J dropped 0 bases, with 15 bases sitting between them. This CDR3 reads CASRNGRRYSNQPQHF. The CDR3 nucleotides are TGTGCCAGCAGAAACGGGAGGAGGTATAGCAATCAGCCCCAGCATTTT.